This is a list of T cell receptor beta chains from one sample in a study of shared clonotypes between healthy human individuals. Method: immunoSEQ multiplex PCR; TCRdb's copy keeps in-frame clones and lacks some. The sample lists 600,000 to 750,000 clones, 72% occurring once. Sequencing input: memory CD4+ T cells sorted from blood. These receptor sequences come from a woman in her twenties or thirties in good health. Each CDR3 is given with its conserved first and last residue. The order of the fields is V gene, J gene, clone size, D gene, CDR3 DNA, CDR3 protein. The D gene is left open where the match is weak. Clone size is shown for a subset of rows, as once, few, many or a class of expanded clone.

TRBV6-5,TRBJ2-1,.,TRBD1,TGTGCCAGCACAAACGGACAGGGTGAAGGTGAGCAGTTCTTC,CASTNGQGEGEQFF
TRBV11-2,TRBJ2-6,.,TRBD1,TGTGCCAGCAGCCCGACCGGGACAGCGTACTCTGGGGCCAACGTCCTGACTTTC,CASSPTGTAYSGANVLTF
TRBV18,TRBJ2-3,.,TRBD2,TGTGCCAGCTCACTAGCGGGAGGGCCGGTAGATACGCAGTATTTT,CASSLAGGPVDTQYF
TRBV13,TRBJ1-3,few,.,TGTGCCAGCAGCTCTATCTCTGGAAACACCATATATTTT,CASSSISGNTIYF
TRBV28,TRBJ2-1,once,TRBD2,TGTGCCAGCACCAAACTAGCGGGAGGTTCCTATGAGCAGTTCTTC,CASTKLAGGSYEQFF
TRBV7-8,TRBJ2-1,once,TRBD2,TGTGCCAGCAAACTAGCGGGAGTTTACAATGAGCAGTTCTTC,CASKLAGVYNEQFF
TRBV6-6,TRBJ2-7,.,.,TGTGCCAGCAGTAAAGGGGACCTCAGGATCGACGAGCAGTACTTC,CASSKGDLRIDEQYF
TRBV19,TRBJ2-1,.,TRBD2,TGTGCCAGTAGTACGGGACTAGCGAACGTAGATGAGCAGTTCTTC,CASSTGLANVDEQFF
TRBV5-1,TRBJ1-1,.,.,TGCGCCAGCAGCATCGCCGGGAACACTGAAGCTTTCTTT,CASSIAGNTEAFF
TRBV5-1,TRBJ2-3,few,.,TGCGCCAGCAGCCTAGCGCAGGGCCCAAGCACAGATACGCAGTATTTT,CASSLAQGPSTDTQYF
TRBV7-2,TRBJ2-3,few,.,TGTGCCAGCAGCTTAAACGCGGCAGATACGCAGTATTTT,CASSLNAADTQYF
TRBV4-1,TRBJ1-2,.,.,TGCGCCAGCAGCCTCTACGAGACTAACTATGGCTACACCTTC,CASSLYETNYGYTF
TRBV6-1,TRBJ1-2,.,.,TGTGCCAGCCGCCGGACACAAATTCAATCTAACACCTTC,CASRRTQIQSNTF
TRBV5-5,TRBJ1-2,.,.,TGTGCCAGCAGCTTGACAGGGTTGGTCGATGGCTACACCTTC,CASSLTGLVDGYTF
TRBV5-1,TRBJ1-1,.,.,TGCGCCAGCAGCTTGCCAGGGACCAGCACTGAAGCTTTCTTT,CASSLPGTSTEAFF
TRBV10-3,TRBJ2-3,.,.,TGTGCCATCAGCGAGTTAATCACAGATACGCAGTATTTT,CAISELITDTQYF
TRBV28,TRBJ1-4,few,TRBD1,TGTGCCAGCAGTTCCCCGGGACAGCTTAATGAAAAACTGTTTTTT,CASSSPGQLNEKLFF
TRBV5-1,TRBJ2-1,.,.,TGCGCCAGCAGCGTGGGGACCCAAACTAATGAGCAGTTCTTC,CASSVGTQTNEQFF
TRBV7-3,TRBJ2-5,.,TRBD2,TGTGCCAGCAGCCCTACTAGCGGACAAGAGACCCAGTACTTC,CASSPTSGQETQYF
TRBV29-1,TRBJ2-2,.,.,TGCAGCGTTGGGAGGATTGCCGGGGAGCTGTTTTTT,CSVGRIAGELFF
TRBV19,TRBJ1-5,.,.,TGTGCCAGTAGTGAACAGGGAGTAGGGAATCAGCCCCAGCATTTT,CASSEQGVGNQPQHF
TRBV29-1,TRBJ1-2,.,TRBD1,TGCAGCGTTGACTCAACAGGGGGAGGGGGCTATGGCTACACCTTC,CSVDSTGGGGYGYTF
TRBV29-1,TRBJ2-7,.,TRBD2,TGCAGCGTGGAAGCGGGAAAATACGAGCAGTACTTC,CSVEAGKYEQYF
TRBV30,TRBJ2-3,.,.,TGTGCCTGGAACTCGGGCACAGATACGCAGTATTTT,CAWNSGTDTQYF
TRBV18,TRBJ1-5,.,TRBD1,TGTGCCAGCTCACCACCCGGACAGGGGAATCAGCCCCAGCATTTT,CASSPPGQGNQPQHF
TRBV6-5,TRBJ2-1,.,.,TGTGCCAGCGGAAGTCTTCCCAATGAGCAGTTCTTC,CASGSLPNEQFF
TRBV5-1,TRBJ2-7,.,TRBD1,TGCGCCAGCAGCTCTGACAGGGGCCGATTCGCCGAGCAGTACTTC,CASSSDRGRFAEQYF
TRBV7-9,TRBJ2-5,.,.,TGTGCCAGCAGCTTAGGTTGGGGCATACGGCAAGAGACCCAGTACTTC,CASSLGWGIRQETQYF
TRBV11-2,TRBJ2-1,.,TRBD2,TGTGCCAGCAGCGTGGGTCGGACTAGCGGGACCAATGAGCAGTTCTTC,CASSVGRTSGTNEQFF
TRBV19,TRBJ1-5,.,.,TGTGCCAGTAGTACCGGGGGCGGTCAGCCCCAGCATTTT,CASSTGGGQPQHF
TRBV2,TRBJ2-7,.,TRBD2,TGTGCCAGCAGGGAACTAGCGGGTGAGGGCGAGCAGTACTTC,CASRELAGEGEQYF
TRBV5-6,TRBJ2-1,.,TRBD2,TGTGCCAGCAGCTTGGGACTAGCGGGAGGGGTATTGCAGTTCTTC,CASSLGLAGGVLQFF
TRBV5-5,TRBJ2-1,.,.,TGTGCCAGCAGCTTAATCTGGGACAATGAGCAGTTCTTC,CASSLIWDNEQFF
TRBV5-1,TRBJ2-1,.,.,TGCGCCAGCAGCTTGGAATTGTCTAGGCGGGGCTGGGGCAATGAGCAGTTCTTC,CASSLELSRRGWGNEQFF
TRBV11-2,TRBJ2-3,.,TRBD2,TGTGCCAGCAGCCTAAGCGGGAGAGGAGATACGCAGTATTTT,CASSLSGRGDTQYF
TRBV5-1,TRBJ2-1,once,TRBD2,TGCGCCAGCAGCTTAACGACTAGCGGGAGTGGGAATGAGCAGTTCTTC,CASSLTTSGSGNEQFF
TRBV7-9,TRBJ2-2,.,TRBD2,TGTGCCAGCAGCGGACTAGCGGGGGGGACCAACACCGGGGAGCTGTTTTTT,CASSGLAGGTNTGELFF
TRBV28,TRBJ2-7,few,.,TGTGCCAGCAGTCTCCGGCGGGAGCAGTACTTC,CASSLRREQYF